These 24 T cell receptor beta chains came from one sample sequenced in a study of blood T cell repertoires in COVID-19. The method was immunoSEQ multiplex PCR; TCRdb's version includes in-frame clones alone and lacks a portion of them. The sample holds about 77,000 clones, more than 70% seen once. The sample comprised peripheral blood. These receptor sequences come from a man in his 70s with active or convalescent COVID-19.

The V gene is TRBV6-5, the J gene TRBJ1-4; D may be TRBD1 (6 bases). Germline loops: CDR1 MNHEY, CDR2 SVGAGI. V gave up 8 bases and J gave up 4 bases, with 11 bases separating them. The CDR3 is made up of 13 amino acids. The CDR3 bases are TGTGCCAGCGTGAGGGGGTATAATGAAAAACTGTTTTTT. Translating it yields CASVRGYNEKLFF.

This chain connects TRBV6-5 to TRBJ1-3; D ambiguous. The V end lost 5 bases, the J end lost 0 bases, and 11 bases lay between the germline ends. The CDR3 sequence is 15 residues long. Germline loops: CDR1 MNHEY, CDR2 SVGAGI. CDR3 bases: TGTGCCAGCAGTACTAAATTTCACTCTGGAAACACCATATATTTT. The encoded protein is CASSTKFHSGNTIYF.

The chain recombines TRBV5-1 with TRBJ2-5; D gene ambiguous. Between the trimmed V and J ends, which lost 5 bases and 0 bases, there was a span of 8 bases. Looked up from germline, CDR1 is SGHRS and CDR2 is YFSETQ. The length of the CDR3 is 13 residues. The chain's CDR3 is CASRPTDQETQYF. CDR3 in DNA: TGCGCCAGCAGACCAACAGACCAAGAGACCCAGTACTTC. The whole variable domain, filled in from reference TRBV5-1 and TRBJ2-5, reads KAGVTQTPRYLIKTRGQQVTLSCSPISGHRSVSWYQQTPGQGLQFLFEYFSETQRNKGNFPGRFSGRQFSNSRSEMNVSTLELGDSALYLCASRPTDQETQYFGPGTRLLVL.

The table lists this clone with a count of one. This sequence joins TRBV10-3 and TRBJ1-6; D gene ambiguous. Trimming shortened V by 4 bases and J by 9 bases, and 16 bases separated the two germline ends. CDR1 is ENHRY and CDR2 is SYGVKD in the germline V gene. There are 15 residues in the CDR3. DNA for the CDR3: TGTGCCATCAGTGCTAATGCGGCCGAGGGTTCACCCCTCCACTTT. Protein sequence: CAISANAAEGSPLHF.

The rearrangement uses TRBV10-3 and TRBJ2-3; TRBD2 might be the D (5 bases). Trimming stripped 7 bases from V and 1 base from J, with 6 bases between. There are 12 residues in the CDR3. Per the germline V gene, CDR1 is ENHRY and CDR2 is SYGVKD. CDR3 in DNA: TGTGCCATCACCGGGGGCACAGATACGCAGTATTTT. It encodes CAITGGTDTQYF.

V is TRBV6-5 and J is TRBJ1-1; 9 bases fit TRBD1. Germline loops: CDR1 MNHEY, CDR2 SVGAGI. The CDR3 contains 15 residues. The J segment lost 6 bases and the V segment lost 4 bases, leaving 9 bases of the junction unmatched. The CDR3 region is CASSSRARQGAEAFF. DNA of the CDR3: TGTGCCAGCAGTTCCCGTGCGAGACAGGGGGCTGAAGCTTTCTTT.

The chain links TRBV11-2 to TRBJ1-5; 8 bases fit TRBD1. In germline, CDR1 is SGHAT, CDR2 FQNNGV. The CDR3 has 13 residues. The V gene end was trimmed by 5 bases and the J gene end by 7 bases; junction bases not matched to a gene: 4. The CDR3 nucleotides are TGTGCCAGCAGCCAGACAGGGGCACAGCCCCAGCATTTT. Encoded protein: CASSQTGAQPQHF.

V gene TRBV6-5 combines with J gene TRBJ2-3; 8 nucleotides line up with TRBD1. The CDR3 sequence is 15 residues long. The V and J ends lost 5 bases and 7 bases, in that order; junction bases with no gene match: 11. Germline V gene lookup returns CDR1 MNHEY and CDR2 SVGAGI. The CDR3 sequence: CASSHLGTGGNTQYF. The CDR3 DNA sequence: TGTGCCAGCAGTCACCTAGGGACAGGAGGAAATACGCAGTATTTT.

With respect to this clone: Germline is not matched at one junction end, which may reflect a read error. Other DNA variants within this sample encode the same CDR3. The chain uses TRBV15 and TRBJ2-1; TRBD2 agrees at 10 bases. The CDR3 runs 20 residues. CDR1 is LNHNV and CDR2 is YYDKDF in the germline V gene (reference sequence). Here the CDR3 DNA reads TGTGCCACCACCGATATGTCCCTAGCGGGGGCCGGCGCGTCCTACAACGAGCAGTTCTTC. It yields the protein CATTDMSLAGAGASYNEQFF.

V and J are TRBV3-1 (or the pseudogene TRBV3-2) and TRBJ2-1, with D maybe TRBD1 (5 bases). The germline V gene encodes CDR1 LGHDT and CDR2 YNNKEL (reference sequence). There are 14 residues in the CDR3. Between the trimmed V and J ends, which lost 1 base and 4 bases, there was a span of 8 bases. The CDR3 sequence is CASSQGTTYNEQFF. The DNA of the CDR3 is TGTGCCAGCAGCCAAGGGACAACTTACAATGAGCAGTTCTTC.

CDR3 protein: CASSYLGAGANVLTF. The CDR3 bases are TGTGCCAGCAGTTACTTGGGGGCGGGGGCCAACGTCCTGACTTTC. The chain carries TRBV6-6 and TRBJ2-6; D is possibly TRBD1 (6 bases). V was clipped by 1 base and J by 4 bases, with 8 bases between them. Germline CDR1 is MNHNY and CDR2 is SVGAGI (reference sequence). The CDR3 totals 15 residues.

The rearrangement links TRBV6-5 to TRBJ2-2; D gene ambiguous. V was trimmed by 6 bases and J by 0 bases, leaving 5 bases between them. The CDR3 loop spans 13 amino acids. Germline V gene data show CDR1 as MNHEY and CDR2 as SVGAGI. Here the CDR3 reads CASSLSNTGELFF. DNA for the CDR3: TGTGCCAGCAGCCTTTCGAACACCGGGGAGCTGTTTTTT.

The V call is TRBV6-1, the J call TRBJ1-4, with D perhaps matching TRBD1 (6 bases). The length of the CDR3 is 14 residues. Germline V gene lookup returns CDR1 MNHNS and CDR2 SASEGT. The V end was cut by 1 base, the J end by 7 bases, with 10 bases between. The CDR3 sequence is CASSEGQDGEKLFF. The CDR3 coding sequence is TGTGCCAGCAGTGAAGGACAGGATGGTGAAAAACTGTTTTTT.

V gene TRBV2 combines with J gene TRBJ1-2; D might be TRBD1 (5 bases). V was shortened by 1 base and J by 8 bases, with 11 bases between the two germline ends. The CDR3 spans 13 residues. Germline CDR1 SNHLY, CDR2 FYNNEI. The CDR3 nucleotides read TGTGCCAGCAGTGAAGATCGGGGGGTAGGCTACACCTTC. It encodes CASSEDRGVGYTF.

The chain links TRBV19 to TRBJ2-5; 11 bases match TRBD2. V gave up 5 bases and J gave up 2 bases; unmatched junction bases: 7. This CDR3 contains 16 residues. Germline CDR1 reads LNHDA; CDR2 reads SQIVND (reference sequence). CDR3 DNA: TGTGCCAGTAGTCCAATAGCGGGGGGGCTTCAAGAGACCCAGTACTTC. Translated, it gives CASSPIAGGLQETQYF.

This clone showed up just once. V is TRBV30 and J is TRBJ2-5, with D perhaps TRBD1 (6 bases). CDR1 is GTSNPN and CDR2 is SVGIG in the germline V gene (reference sequence). CDR3 size: 13 residues. Trimming removed 0 bases at V and 5 bases at J, with 10 bases between. The CDR3 spells CAWSVQGLETQYF. CDR3 DNA sequence: TGTGCCTGGAGTGTACAGGGTTTGGAGACCCAGTACTTC.

J is TRBJ1-3 and V is TRBV23-1; D gene unclear. TRBV23-1 qualifies as an ORF whose function is uncertain. Trimming took 0 bases from V and 1 from J, leaving 13 bases between them. The CDR3 length is 17 residues. The CDR3 here is CASSQSPGRSSGNTIYF. The CDR3, as DNA: TGCGCCAGCAGTCAATCCCCGGGAAGGTCTTCTGGAAACACCATATATTTT.

Details on this clone: At one boundary the junction diverges from the germline segment, which might be a read error. This chain joins TRBV7-7 and TRBJ2-1; the D gene is possibly TRBD1 (5 bases). Germline CDR1 and CDR2: SSHAT and FNYEAQ (reference sequence). The CDR3 totals 15 residues. In DNA, the CDR3 is TGTGCTAGCAGCTCGACAGCTAGCTCCTACAATGAGCAGTTCTTC. It codes for CASSSTASSYNEQFF.

The CDR3 DNA reads as TGCGCCAGCAGCTTGGACCAGTTATTCTACGAGCAGTACTTC. It is translated as CASSLDQLFYEQYF. J is TRBJ2-7 and V is TRBV5-1; no definite D call. CDR3 length: 14 residues. Trimming took off 0 bases at V and 3 bases at J, with 10 bases between the two ends. The germline CDR1 and CDR2 sequences are SGHRS and YFSETQ.

The chain carries TRBV19 and TRBJ2-5; 8 bases are shared with TRBD2. The CDR3 spans 16 residues. CDR1 LNHDA and CDR2 SQIVND come from the germline V gene (reference sequence). The ends lost 6 bases at V and 1 base at J; junction bases unmatched: 10. CDR3 residues: CASSRAPGLAQETQYF. In DNA, the CDR3 is TGTGCCAGTAGCCGTGCCCCAGGACTAGCCCAAGAGACCCAGTACTTC.

The chain uses TRBV28 and TRBJ1-6, with TRBD1 matching over 9 bases. Germline V gives CDR1 MDHEN, CDR2 SYDVKM. The CDR3 has 16 residues. V shed 6 bases and J 7 bases; nucleotides not matched to a gene: 10. This chain's CDR3 is CASRLPPGQGNSPLHF. Here the CDR3 DNA reads TGTGCCAGCAGGTTGCCCCCCGGACAGGGGAATTCACCCCTCCACTTT.

DNA for the CDR3: TGCGCCAGCAGCCCCCGAGAACCCTTTGCCATTCAGTACTTC. Translated: CASSPREPFAIQYF. The V gene is TRBV5-1, the J gene TRBJ2-4, with unresolved D. The V gene's germline CDR1 is SGHRS and CDR2 YFSETQ. The V and J ends lost 4 bases and 9 bases respectively, with 17 bases between them. This CDR3 has 14 residues.

The genes are TRBV5-4 and TRBJ1-2; 10 bases map to TRBD1. The CDR3 extends over 15 amino acids. Germline V gene sequence: CDR1 SGHNT, CDR2 YYREEE (reference sequence). J gave up 9 bases and V 4 bases, and 12 bases lay outside the gene matches. In nucleotides, the CDR3 is TGTGCCAGCAGCCCTCGAAACAGACAGGGGGCTAGCTACACCTTC. It is translated as CASSPRNRQGASYTF.

V is TRBV9 and J is TRBJ2-5; maybe TRBD1 (6 bases). This CDR3 has 11 residues. Trimming pared 4 bases from V and 5 bases from J, leaving 6 bases between. Germline-derived CDR1 and CDR2 are SGDLS and YYNGEE. CDR3 protein: CASSQGETQYF. The CDR3 bases are TGTGCCAGCAGCCAGGGGGAGACCCAGTACTTC.